What follows are 28 T cell receptor beta chains derived from one specimen sequenced in a study of shared clonotypes between healthy human individuals. Repertoires were generated with immunoSEQ multiplex PCR, while TCRdb's copy carries only in-frame clones and drops some. There are roughly 2.5 million clones in the sample; approximately 92% occur only once, and 0.13% to 0.15% lies in the top ten. Sequenced input: naive CD4+ T cells sorted from blood. Subset denoted: CD45RA+ positively selected. These receptors all come from a man aged 18 to 29 in good health.

Worth noting for this clone: Other DNA sequences in the same sample also yield this CDR3. This sequence joins TRBV19 and TRBJ1-4; D might be TRBD1 (5 bases). CDR1 and CDR2 (germline): LNHDA, SQIVND (reference sequence). Between the trimmed V and J ends, which lost 1 base and 2 bases, there was a span of 8 bases. The CDR3 contains 15 residues. In DNA, the CDR3 is TGTGCCAGTAGTATAGGGGGACGGACTAATGAAAAACTGTTTTTT. As protein: CASSIGGRTNEKLFF.

The chain recombines TRBV6-6 with TRBJ1-1; D might be TRBD1 (6 bases). The CDR3 runs to 16 residues. In germline, CDR1 is MNHNY, CDR2 SVGAGI (reference sequence). Trimming cost V 6 bases and J 1 base, with 18 bases left between them. The CDR3, as DNA: TGTGCCAGCAGCCGCGAGCCTCTAGGGGGGAACACTGAAGCTTTCTTT. Protein sequence: CASSREPLGGNTEAFF.

V gene TRBV29-1 combines with J gene TRBJ2-3; either TRBD1 or TRBD2 may fit D (5 bases each). The V and J ends lost 5 bases and 3 bases respectively, with 18 bases between them. This CDR3 spans 15 amino acids. CDR1 is SQVTM, CDR2 ANQGSEA, per germline. This CDR3 is CSVSVVGEWTDTQYF. DNA of the CDR3: TGCAGCGTTTCCGTTGTGGGGGAATGGACAGATACGCAGTATTTT.

This chain joins TRBV5-1 and TRBJ2-7; D is uncertain. The CDR3 sequence is 15 residues long. V dropped 0 bases and J dropped 2 bases, with 12 bases sitting between them. CDR1 and CDR2 from the germline V gene are SGHRS and YFSETQ. CDR3 region: CASSLEEIPPYEQYF. The DNA for the CDR3 is TGCGCCAGCAGCTTGGAGGAGATTCCCCCCTACGAGCAGTACTTC.

The gene calls are TRBV28 and TRBJ1-5; D unclear. The V end lost 4 bases, the J end lost 6 bases, and 7 bases lay between the germline ends. CDR1 is MDHEN and CDR2 is SYDVKM in the germline V gene. This CDR3 is built from 12 residues. For the CDR3, the DNA is TGTGCCAGCAGTTACGTCGGTCAGCCCCAGCATTTT. Its translation: CASSYVGQPQHF.

This clone is a singleton in its sample. The chain has TRBV28 and TRBJ1-3; D gene unclear. Trimming shortened V by 4 bases and J by 1 base, and 14 bases separated the two germline ends. The CDR3 runs 16 residues. The germline CDR1 and CDR2 sequences are MDHEN and SYDVKM. CDR3 protein: CASSSPGSQSGNTIYF. The CDR3 DNA reads TGTGCCAGCAGTTCCCCCGGGAGCCAATCTGGAAACACCATATATTTT.

The chain recombines TRBV4-2 with TRBJ2-5; D might be TRBD2 (6 bases). Germline CDR1 is LGHNA and CDR2 is YNFKEQ. The ends were cut back, 6 bases at V and 5 bases at J, with 16 bases in the middle. The CDR3 has 14 amino acids. The CDR3 spells CASRGGGMAETQYF. The CDR3 nucleotides read TGTGCCAGCAGGGGAGGTGGGATGGCGGAGACCCAGTACTTC.

This clone was picked up one time. V is TRBV4-3 and J is TRBJ2-5; TRBD2 matches at 9 bases. Germline V CDR1 and CDR2: LGHNA, YSLEER. The CDR3 contains 16 residues. Unmatched junction bases numbered 9, after V lost 2 bases and J lost 5 bases. The CDR3 region has the DNA TGCGCCAGCAGCCAAATAGCGGGAGTCGTCGGGGAGACCCAGTACTTC. It yields the protein CASSQIAGVVGETQYF.

V gene TRBV5-5 combines with J gene TRBJ2-1; 7 bases map to TRBD1. Germline CDR1 reads SGHKS; CDR2 reads YYEKEE (reference sequence). V lost 7 bases and J lost 3; bases outside the gene matches: 4. The CDR3 has 13 amino acids. The CDR3 spells CASWAGGYNEQFF. CDR3 nucleotides: TGTGCCAGCTGGGCAGGGGGCTACAATGAGCAGTTCTTC.

The chain is built from TRBV6-5 and TRBJ2-5; 8 positions match TRBD1. The CDR3 is 15 residues long. J was trimmed by 5 bases and V by 0 bases; bases with no gene match: 5. Germline CDR1 is MNHEY and CDR2 is SVGAGI. CDR3 DNA sequence: TGTGCCAGCAGTTACTCCCGGACAGGGCGGGAGACCCAGTACTTC. Translation gives CASSYSRTGRETQYF.

The chain is built from TRBV2 and TRBJ2-2; no clear D. With 4 bases removed from V and 4 bases from J, the gap between germline ends came to 7 bases. The CDR3 runs to 13 residues. Germline V lookup: CDR1 SNHLY, CDR2 FYNNEI. CDR3 DNA sequence: TGTGCCAGCAGTGCAACGCCCACCGGGGAGCTGTTTTTT. This gives the protein CASSATPTGELFF.

This clone showed up just once. This chain links TRBV7-2 with TRBJ1-2; TRBD1 might be the D (6 bases). The CDR3 runs to 14 residues. Germline CDR1 is SGHTA and CDR2 is FQGNSA. The germline V and J ends were trimmed by 8 bases and 0 bases, with 13 bases remaining between them. CDR3 region: CASHLGAANYGYTF. The DNA for the CDR3 is TGTGCCAGCCACTTGGGGGCAGCTAACTATGGCTACACCTTC. The complete variable domain, with remaining parts taken from reference TRBV7-2 and TRBJ1-2, reads GAGVSQSPSNKVTEKGKDVELRCDPISGHTALYWYRQSLGQGLEFLIYFQGNSAPDKSGLPSDRFSAERTGGSVSTLTIQRTQQEDSAVYLCASHLGAANYGYTFGSGTRLTVV.

The count of this clone is one. The chain employs TRBV7-2 and TRBJ2-7; D unresolved. The CDR3 totals 13 residues. V lost 5 bases, J lost 5 bases, and 13 bases lay in between. CDR1 and CDR2 (germline): SGHTA, FQGNSA. The CDR3 reads CTSSIQVSDEQYF. The CDR3 nucleotides are TGTACCAGCAGCATTCAGGTGTCCGACGAGCAGTACTTC. Full variable domain (remainder filled in from reference TRBV7-2 and TRBJ2-7): GAGVSQSPSNKVTEKGKDVELRCDPISGHTALYWYRQSLGQGLEFLIYFQGNSAPDKSGLPSDRFSAERTGGSVSTLTIQRTQQEDSAVYLCTSSIQVSDEQYFGPGTRLTVT.

CDR3 in DNA: TGTGCCAGCAGCTCTAGCGGAAGAGTCTACAATGAGCAGTTCTTC. Its translation is CASSSSGRVYNEQFF. V usage is TRBV7-9 and J usage is TRBJ2-1; 7 bases agree with TRBD2. This CDR3 contains 15 residues. CDR1 and CDR2 (germline): SEHNR, FQNEAQ (reference sequence). The trim removed 4 bases at V and 3 bases at J, leaving 6 bases unmatched.

This chain connects TRBV6-5 to TRBJ2-7, with TRBD2 as a possible D gene (6 bases). The V end lost 8 bases, the J end lost 3 bases, and 20 bases lay between the germline ends. The CDR3 sequence is 15 residues long. Germline V gene sequence: CDR1 MNHEY, CDR2 SVGAGI. The CDR3 nucleotides are TGTGCCAGCCTCCGGTTGGGGGGAGGAAGCTACGAGCAGTACTTC. It codes for CASLRLGGGSYEQYF.

This clone was recorded once. The chain is built from TRBV7-2 and TRBJ2-6; D might be TRBD1 or TRBD2, each matching 5 bases. Trimming removed 0 bases from V and 0 bases from J, with 9 bases in between. The CDR3 totals 17 residues. Germline V CDR1 and CDR2: SGHTA, FQGNSA. The CDR3: CASSLAGATSGANVLTF. DNA of the CDR3: TGTGCCAGCAGCTTAGCCGGGGCGACCTCTGGGGCCAACGTCCTGACTTTC.

The V call is TRBV2, the J call TRBJ2-7, with TRBD2 matching over 8 bases. Germline V CDR1 and CDR2: SNHLY, FYNNEI. CDR3 length equals 12 residues. V dropped 5 bases and J dropped 6; count of bases not matched to a gene: 3. CDR3 in DNA: TGTGCCAGCAGTTATAGCGGGGTCGAGCAGTACTTC. Amino acid sequence: CASSYSGVEQYF.

This chain links TRBV18 with TRBJ2-7, with TRBD2 identical over 13 bases. Germline CDR1 reads KGHSH; CDR2 reads LQKENI. The CDR3 length is 14 residues. V lost 6 bases and J lost 5; bases outside the gene matches: 4. The CDR3 reads CASSLGLAGDEQYF. The CDR3 bases are TGTGCCAGCTCGCTCGGACTAGCGGGAGACGAGCAGTACTTC.

The chain employs TRBV2 and TRBJ2-2; no reliable D call. CDR3 length: 17 residues. Per germline, CDR1 SNHLY and CDR2 FYNNEI. V was shortened by 5 bases and J by 2 bases, with 18 bases between the two germline ends. The CDR3 nucleotides read TGTGCCAGCAGTACCCTCAGCGCGGACCTAAACACCGGGGAGCTGTTTTTT. It encodes CASSTLSADLNTGELFF.

This clone appeared a single time. The chain employs TRBV27 and TRBJ1-5; D uncertain. The germline V and J ends were trimmed by 2 bases and 3 bases, with 11 bases remaining between them. Germline V CDR1 and CDR2: MNHEY, SMNVEV (reference sequence). The CDR3 consists of 15 residues. CDR3 residues: CASSLEGSNNQPQHF. The CDR3 bases are TGTGCCAGCAGTTTAGAGGGCTCAAACAATCAGCCCCAGCATTTT.

This clone appeared once. The genes are TRBV5-6 and TRBJ1-1; unclear D gene. The CDR3 is 12 residues long. Germline V gene data show CDR1 as SGHDT and CDR2 as YYEEEE. Deletions cut 4 bases from V and 8 bases from J, with 12 bases between. In DNA, the CDR3 is TGTGCCAGCAGCGCTTACCGGGGAGAAGCTTTCTTT. Protein sequence: CASSAYRGEAFF. Supplemented by reference TRBV5-6 and TRBJ1-1, the full variable domain reads DAGVTQSPTHLIKTRGQQVTLRCSPKSGHDTVSWYQQALGQGPQFIFQYYEEEERQRGNFPDRFSGHQFPNYSSELNVNALLLGDSALYLCASSAYRGEAFFGQGTRLTVV.

Concerning this clone: Additional DNA sequences in this sample encode the identical CDR3. V usage is TRBV30 and J usage is TRBJ1-1, with D unresolved. The V and J ends lost 0 bases and 5 bases respectively, with 4 bases between them. The germline V gene encodes CDR1 GTSNPN and CDR2 SVGIG (reference sequence). The CDR3 sequence is 11 residues long. For the CDR3, the DNA is TGTGCCTGGAGTGTGGAAACTGAAGCTTTCTTT. Amino acids: CAWSVETEAFF. The full variable domain, rest sourced from reference TRBV30 and TRBJ1-1, is SQTIHQWPATLVQPVGSPLSLECTVEGTSNPNLYWYRQAAGRGLQLLFYSVGIGQISSEVPQNLSASRPQDRQFILSSKKLLLSDSGFYLCAWSVETEAFFGQGTRLTVV.

V is TRBV7-2 and J is TRBJ2-1, with 8 bases identical to TRBD2. CDR1 and CDR2 from the germline V gene are SGHTA and FQGNSA. The CDR3 covers 16 residues. Trimming removed 1 base from V and 4 bases from J; junction bases left unmatched: 6. The CDR3: CASSLEPSGGYNEQFF. CDR3 DNA sequence: TGTGCCAGCAGCTTAGAGCCCAGCGGGGGTTACAATGAGCAGTTCTTC. Full variable domain (missing parts from reference TRBV7-2 and TRBJ2-1): GAGVSQSPSNKVTEKGKDVELRCDPISGHTALYWYRQSLGQGLEFLIYFQGNSAPDKSGLPSDRFSAERTGGSVSTLTIQRTQQEDSAVYLCASSLEPSGGYNEQFFGPGTRLTVL.

This chain joins TRBV10-3 and TRBJ2-3; 11 bases align to TRBD2. Germline CDR1 reads ENHRY; CDR2 reads SYGVKD. Trimming took 2 bases from V and 2 from J; bases not matched to a gene: 3. The CDR3 covers 16 residues. The CDR3 loop is CAISELAGGYTDTQYF. The CDR3 DNA reads as TGTGCCATCAGTGAGCTAGCGGGGGGTTACACAGATACGCAGTATTTT.

This chain links TRBV25-1 with TRBJ1-4; D is possibly TRBD1 (5 bases). This CDR3 has 14 residues. Germline V gives CDR1 MGHDK, CDR2 SYGVNS. Trimming shortened V by 3 bases and J by 8 bases, and 13 bases separated the two germline ends. CDR3 DNA sequence: TGTGCCAGCAGTGAGTCGGGACTTAAGGAAAAACTGTTTTTT. This gives the protein CASSESGLKEKLFF.

This clone has a handful of counts. The chain joins TRBV28 to TRBJ1-5, with D uncertain. CDR3 size: 13 residues. Germline V gene sequence: CDR1 MDHEN, CDR2 SYDVKM. Trimming removed 3 bases from V and 9 bases from J, with 12 bases in between. CDR3 residues: CASSLSWSLPQHF. The CDR3 bases are TGTGCCAGCAGTTTGAGTTGGTCCCTGCCCCAGCATTTT.

V and J are TRBV9 and TRBJ2-7; D is perhaps TRBD1 (5 bases). CDR1 and CDR2 (germline): SGDLS, YYNGEE. The CDR3 consists of 14 residues. The ends were cut back, 4 bases at V and 0 bases at J, with 11 bases in the middle. The CDR3 reads CASSPRTSSYEQYF. CDR3 sequence (DNA): TGTGCCAGCAGCCCTCGGACATCCTCCTACGAGCAGTACTTC.

The rearrangement uses TRBV4-3 and TRBJ2-5; D may be TRBD2 (6 bases). Trimming left V 2 bases short and J 9 bases short, with 13 bases between. The CDR3 sequence is 13 residues long. Germline CDR1 LGHNA, CDR2 YSLEER. CDR3 amino acids: CASSQRDSSAQYF. The CDR3 DNA reads as TGCGCCAGCAGCCAACGGGACTCTAGTGCCCAGTACTTC.